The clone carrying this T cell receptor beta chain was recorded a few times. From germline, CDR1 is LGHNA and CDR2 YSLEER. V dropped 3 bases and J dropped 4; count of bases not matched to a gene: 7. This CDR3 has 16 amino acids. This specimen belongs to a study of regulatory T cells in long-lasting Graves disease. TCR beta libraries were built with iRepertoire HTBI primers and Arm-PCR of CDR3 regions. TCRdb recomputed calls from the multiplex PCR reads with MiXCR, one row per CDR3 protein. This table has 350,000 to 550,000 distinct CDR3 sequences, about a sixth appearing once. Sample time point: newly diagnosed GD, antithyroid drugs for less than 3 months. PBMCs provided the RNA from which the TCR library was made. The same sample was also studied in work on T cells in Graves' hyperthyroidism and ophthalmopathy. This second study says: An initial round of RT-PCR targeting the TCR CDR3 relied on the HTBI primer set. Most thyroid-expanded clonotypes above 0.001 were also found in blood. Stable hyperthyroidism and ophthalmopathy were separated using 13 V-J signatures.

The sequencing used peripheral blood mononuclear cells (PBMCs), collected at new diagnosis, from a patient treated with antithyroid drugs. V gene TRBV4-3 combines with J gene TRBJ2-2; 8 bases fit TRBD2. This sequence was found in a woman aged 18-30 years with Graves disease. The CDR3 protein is CASSHRAGVGTGELFF. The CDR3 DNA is TGCGCCAGCAGCCATAGAGCGGGAGTGGGCACCGGGGAGCTGTTTTTT.